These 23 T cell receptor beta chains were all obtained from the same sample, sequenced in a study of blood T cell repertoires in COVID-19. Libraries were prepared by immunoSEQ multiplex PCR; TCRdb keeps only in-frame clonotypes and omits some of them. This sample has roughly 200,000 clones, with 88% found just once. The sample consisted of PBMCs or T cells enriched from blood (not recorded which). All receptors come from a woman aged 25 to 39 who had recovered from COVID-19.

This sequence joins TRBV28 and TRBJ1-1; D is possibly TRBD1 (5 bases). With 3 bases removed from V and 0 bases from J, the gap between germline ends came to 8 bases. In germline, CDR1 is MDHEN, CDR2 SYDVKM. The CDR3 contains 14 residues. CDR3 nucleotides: TGTGCCAGCAGTTTCCCAGGGTTGAACACTGAAGCTTTCTTT. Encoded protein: CASSFPGLNTEAFF. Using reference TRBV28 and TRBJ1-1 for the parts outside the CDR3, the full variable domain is DVKVTQSSRYLVKRTGEKVFLECVQDMDHENMFWYRQDPGLGLRLIYFSYDVKMKEKGDIPEGYSVSREKKERFSLILESASTNQTSMYLCASSFPGLNTEAFFGQGTRLTVV.

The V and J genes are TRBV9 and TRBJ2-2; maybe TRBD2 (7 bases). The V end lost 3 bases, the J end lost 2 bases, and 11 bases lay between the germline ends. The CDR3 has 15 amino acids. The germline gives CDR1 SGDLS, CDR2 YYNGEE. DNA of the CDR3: TGTGCCAGCAGCGCGGGGGGACACAACACCGGGGAGCTGTTTTTT. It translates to CASSAGGHNTGELFF.

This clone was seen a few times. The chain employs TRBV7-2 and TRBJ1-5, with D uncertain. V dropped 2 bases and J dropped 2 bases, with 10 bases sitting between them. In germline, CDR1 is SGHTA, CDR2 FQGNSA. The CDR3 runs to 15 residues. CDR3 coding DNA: TGTGCCAGCAGCTTACCCCCGAGAGGCAATCAGCCCCAGCATTTT. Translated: CASSLPPRGNQPQHF.

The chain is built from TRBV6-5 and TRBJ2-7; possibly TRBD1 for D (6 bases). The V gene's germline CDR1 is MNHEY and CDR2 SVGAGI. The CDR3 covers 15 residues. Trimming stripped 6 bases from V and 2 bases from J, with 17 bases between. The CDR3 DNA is TGTGCCAGCAGAACTCGACAGGTGCCACCCTACGAGCAGTACTTC. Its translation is CASRTRQVPPYEQYF.

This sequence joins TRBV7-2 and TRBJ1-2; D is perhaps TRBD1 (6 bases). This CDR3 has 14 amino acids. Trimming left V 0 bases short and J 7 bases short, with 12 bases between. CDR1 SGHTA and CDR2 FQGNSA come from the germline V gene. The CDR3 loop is CASSLAAGASGYTF. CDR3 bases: TGTGCCAGCAGCTTAGCGGCAGGGGCTTCTGGCTACACCTTC.

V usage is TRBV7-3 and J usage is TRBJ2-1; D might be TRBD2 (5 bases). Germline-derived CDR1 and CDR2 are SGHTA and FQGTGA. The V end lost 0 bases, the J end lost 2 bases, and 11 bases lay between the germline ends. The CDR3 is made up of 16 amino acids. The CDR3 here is CASSLTIGGTYNEQFF. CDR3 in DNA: TGTGCCAGCAGCTTAACGATTGGAGGTACCTACAATGAGCAGTTCTTC.

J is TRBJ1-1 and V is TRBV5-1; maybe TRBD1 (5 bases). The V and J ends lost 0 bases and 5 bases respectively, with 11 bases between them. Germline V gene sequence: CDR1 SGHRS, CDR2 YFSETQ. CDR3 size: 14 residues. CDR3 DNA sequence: TGCGCCAGCAGCTTGGCTGGGGGGGGGACTGAAGCTTTCTTT. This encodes CASSLAGGGTEAFF.

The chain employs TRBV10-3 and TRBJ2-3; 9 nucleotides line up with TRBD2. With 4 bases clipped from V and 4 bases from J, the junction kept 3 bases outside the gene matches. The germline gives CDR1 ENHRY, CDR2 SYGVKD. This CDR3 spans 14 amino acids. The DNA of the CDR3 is TGTGCCATCAGTGCCGCGGGGGGGCCAGATACGCAGTATTTT. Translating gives CAISAAGGPDTQYF.

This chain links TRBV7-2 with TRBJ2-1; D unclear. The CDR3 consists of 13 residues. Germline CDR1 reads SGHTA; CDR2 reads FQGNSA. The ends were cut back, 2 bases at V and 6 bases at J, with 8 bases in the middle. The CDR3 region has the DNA TGTGCCAGCAGCTTACCCATCATCAATGAGCAGTTCTTC. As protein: CASSLPIINEQFF.

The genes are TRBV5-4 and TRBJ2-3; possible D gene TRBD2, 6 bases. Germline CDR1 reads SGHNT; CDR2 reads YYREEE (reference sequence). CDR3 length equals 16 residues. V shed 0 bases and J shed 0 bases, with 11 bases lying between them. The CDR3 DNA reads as TGTGCCAGCAGCTTGGACGGGGGATCTAGCACAGATACGCAGTATTTT. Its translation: CASSLDGGSSTDTQYF.

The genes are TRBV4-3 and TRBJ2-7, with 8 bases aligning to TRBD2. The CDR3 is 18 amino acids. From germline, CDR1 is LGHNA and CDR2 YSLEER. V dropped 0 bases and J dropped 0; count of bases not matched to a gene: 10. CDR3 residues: CASSQDQLAAGNSYEQYF. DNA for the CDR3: TGCGCCAGCAGCCAAGATCAACTAGCGGCGGGAAACTCCTACGAGCAGTACTTC.

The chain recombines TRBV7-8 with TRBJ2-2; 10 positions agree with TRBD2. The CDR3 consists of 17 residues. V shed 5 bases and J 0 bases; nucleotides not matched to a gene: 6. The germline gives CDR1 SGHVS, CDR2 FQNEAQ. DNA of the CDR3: TGTGCCAGCAGCAGATTAGCGGGGGGACCGAACACCGGGGAGCTGTTTTTT. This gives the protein CASSRLAGGPNTGELFF.

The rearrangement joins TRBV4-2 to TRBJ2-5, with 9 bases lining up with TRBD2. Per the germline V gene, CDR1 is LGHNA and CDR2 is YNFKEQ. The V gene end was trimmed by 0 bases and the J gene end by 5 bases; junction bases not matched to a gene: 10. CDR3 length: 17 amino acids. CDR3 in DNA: TGTGCCAGCAGCCAAGACTGGCCTAGCGGGGAGGTGGAGACCCAGTACTTC. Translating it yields CASSQDWPSGEVETQYF.

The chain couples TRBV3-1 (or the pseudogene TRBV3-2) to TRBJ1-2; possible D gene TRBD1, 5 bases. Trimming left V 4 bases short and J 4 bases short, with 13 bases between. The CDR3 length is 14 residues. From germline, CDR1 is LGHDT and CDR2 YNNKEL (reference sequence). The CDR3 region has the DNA TGTGCCAGCAGCCTCCCGTCAGGGATCTATGGCTACACCTTC. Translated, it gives CASSLPSGIYGYTF.

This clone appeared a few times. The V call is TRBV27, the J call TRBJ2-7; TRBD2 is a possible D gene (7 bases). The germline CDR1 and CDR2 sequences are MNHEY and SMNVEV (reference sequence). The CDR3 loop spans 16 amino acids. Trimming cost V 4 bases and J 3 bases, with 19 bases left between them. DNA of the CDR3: TGTGCCAGCAGTTCGGAATGGGGGCCGGGGGGCTACGAGCAGTACTTC. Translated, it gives CASSSEWGPGGYEQYF.

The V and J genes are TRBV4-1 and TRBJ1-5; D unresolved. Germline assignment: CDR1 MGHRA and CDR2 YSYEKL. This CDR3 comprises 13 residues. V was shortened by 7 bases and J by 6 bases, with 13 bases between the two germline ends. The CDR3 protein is CASKERRGQPQHF. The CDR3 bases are TGCGCCAGCAAGGAGAGGCGGGGTCAGCCCCAGCATTTT.

In nucleotides, the CDR3 is TGTGCCAGCAGAAACAAAAAGTCAACCGCCTACAATGAGCAGTTCTTC. Protein: CASRNKKSTAYNEQFF. The chain joins TRBV21-1 to TRBJ2-1; the table's D call of TRBD1 was not tested on the DNA. TRBV21-1 is annotated as a pseudogene. The CDR3 is 16 amino acids.

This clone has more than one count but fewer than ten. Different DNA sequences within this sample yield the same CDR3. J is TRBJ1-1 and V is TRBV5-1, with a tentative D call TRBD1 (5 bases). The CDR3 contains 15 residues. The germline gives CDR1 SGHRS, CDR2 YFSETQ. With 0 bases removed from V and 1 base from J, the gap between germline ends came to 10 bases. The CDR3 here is CASSLEGQGNTEAFF. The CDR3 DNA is TGCGCCAGCAGCTTGGAGGGTCAGGGGAACACTGAAGCTTTCTTT.

CDR3 DNA: TGTGCCAGCAGCTTAACTCGGACAGGGCAAGAGACCCAGTACTTC. Its protein is CASSLTRTGQETQYF. The chain employs TRBV11-3 and TRBJ2-5, with 8 bases identical to TRBD1. The germline CDR1 and CDR2 sequences are SGHNT and YENEEA. This CDR3 spans 15 amino acids. The V gene end was trimmed by 2 bases and the J gene end by 2 bases; junction bases not matched to a gene: 4. Filled out from reference TRBV11-3 and TRBJ2-5, the complete variable domain reads EAGVVQSPRYKIIEKKQPVAFWCNPISGHNTLYWYLQNLGQGPELLIRYENEEAVDDSQLPKDRFSAERLKGVDSTLKIQPAELGDSAVYLCASSLTRTGQETQYFGPGTRLLVL.

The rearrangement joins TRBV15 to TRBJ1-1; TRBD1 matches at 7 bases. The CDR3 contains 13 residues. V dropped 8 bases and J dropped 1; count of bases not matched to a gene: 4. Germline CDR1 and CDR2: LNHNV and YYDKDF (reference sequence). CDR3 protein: CATGDSPNTEAFF. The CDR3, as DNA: TGTGCCACCGGGGACAGCCCGAACACTGAAGCTTTCTTT.

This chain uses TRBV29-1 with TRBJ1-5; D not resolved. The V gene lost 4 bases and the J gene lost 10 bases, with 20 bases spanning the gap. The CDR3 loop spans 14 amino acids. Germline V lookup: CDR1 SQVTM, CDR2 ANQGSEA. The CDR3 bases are TGCAGCGTTGGGGATGGACTCGGGAGGAGACCCCAGCATTTT. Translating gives CSVGDGLGRRPQHF.

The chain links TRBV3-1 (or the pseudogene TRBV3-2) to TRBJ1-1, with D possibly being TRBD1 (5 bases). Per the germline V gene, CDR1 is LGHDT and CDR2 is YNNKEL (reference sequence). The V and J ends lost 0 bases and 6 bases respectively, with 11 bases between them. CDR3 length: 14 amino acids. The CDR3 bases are TGTGCCAGCAGCCAAGATGTAGACAGTCCTGAAGCTTTCTTT. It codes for CASSQDVDSPEAFF.

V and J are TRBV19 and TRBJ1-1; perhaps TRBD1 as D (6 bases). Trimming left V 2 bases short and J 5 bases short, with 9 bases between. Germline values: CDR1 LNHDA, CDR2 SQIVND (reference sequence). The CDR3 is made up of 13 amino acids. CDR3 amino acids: CASSIFGQTEAFF. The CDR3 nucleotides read TGTGCCAGTAGTATATTTGGACAGACTGAAGCTTTCTTT.